This T cell receptor beta chain was observed in a study of cytomegalovirus exposure and HLA in healthy donors. Overall study context: Unique TCR beta sequences numbering some 110 million came from 150 million to 200 million T cells in an earlier analysis. General observations from the study: Researchers catalogued approximately 160 TCR beta chains as cytomegalovirus-associated.

On this clone: The antigen is unknown.

The CDR3 contains 14 residues. The germline V and J ends were trimmed by 6 bases and 3 bases, with 14 bases remaining between them. The germline V gene has CDR1 MGHDK and CDR2 SYGVNS. The primer mix had 60 Vbeta and 13 Jbeta primers. Profiled with immunoSEQ multiplex PCR; TCRdb holds only in-frame clones, not every one. The sample carries around 150,000 clones, under 70% recorded once. Healthy people donating bone marrow made up the donors. V is TRBV25-1 and J is TRBJ1-1; D call uncertain. Sequencing was performed on PBMCs. The TCR was taken from a woman aged 40 to 50 in good health and CMV-seropositive. CDR3 coding DNA: TGTGCCAGCAGAGACCCGGGATCGCACACTGAAGCTTTCTTT. It specifies CASRDPGSHTEAFF.